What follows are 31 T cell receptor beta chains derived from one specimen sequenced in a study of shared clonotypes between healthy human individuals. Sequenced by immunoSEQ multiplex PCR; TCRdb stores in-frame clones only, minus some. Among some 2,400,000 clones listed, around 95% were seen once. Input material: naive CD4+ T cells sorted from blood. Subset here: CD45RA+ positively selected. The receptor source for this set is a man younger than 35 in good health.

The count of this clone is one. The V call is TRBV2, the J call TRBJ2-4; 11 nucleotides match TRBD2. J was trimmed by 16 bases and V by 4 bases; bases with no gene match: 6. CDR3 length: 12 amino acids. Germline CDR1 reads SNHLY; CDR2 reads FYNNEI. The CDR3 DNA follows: TGTGCCAGCAGTGCAGAGACTAGCGGGAAATACTTC. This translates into CASSAETSGKYF. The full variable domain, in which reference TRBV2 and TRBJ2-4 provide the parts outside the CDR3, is EPEVTQTPSHQVTQMGQEVILRCVPISNHLYFYWYRQILGQKVEFLVSFYNNEISEKSEIFDDQFSVERPDGSNFTLKIRSTKLEDSAMYFCASSAETSGKYFGAGTRLSVL.

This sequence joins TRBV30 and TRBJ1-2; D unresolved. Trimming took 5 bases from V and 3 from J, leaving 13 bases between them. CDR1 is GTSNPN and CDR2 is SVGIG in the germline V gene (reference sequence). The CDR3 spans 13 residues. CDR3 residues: CAWPRLGYYGYTF. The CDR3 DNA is TGTGCCTGGCCACGTCTGGGCTACTATGGCTACACCTTC.

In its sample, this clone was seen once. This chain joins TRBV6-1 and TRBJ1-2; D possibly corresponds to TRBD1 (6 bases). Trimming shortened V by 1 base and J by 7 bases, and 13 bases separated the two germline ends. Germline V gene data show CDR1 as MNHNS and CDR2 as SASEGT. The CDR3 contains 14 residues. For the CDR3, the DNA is TGTGCCAGCAGTGAAGAACAGGGCCTTTCTGGCTACACCTTC. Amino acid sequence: CASSEEQGLSGYTF.

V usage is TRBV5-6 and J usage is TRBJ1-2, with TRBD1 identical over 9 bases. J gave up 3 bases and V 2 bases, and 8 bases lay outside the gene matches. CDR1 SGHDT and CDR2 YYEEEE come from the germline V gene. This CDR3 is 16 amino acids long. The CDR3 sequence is CASSFTGGAAYYGYTF. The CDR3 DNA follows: TGTGCCAGCAGCTTCACAGGGGGCGCGGCTTACTATGGCTACACCTTC.

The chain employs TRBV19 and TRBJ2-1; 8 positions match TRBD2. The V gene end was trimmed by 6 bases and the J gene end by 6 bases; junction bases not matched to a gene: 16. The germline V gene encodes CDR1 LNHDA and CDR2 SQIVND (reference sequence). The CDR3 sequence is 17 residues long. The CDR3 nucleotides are TGTGCCAGTAGGCTGTCCCCGTGGCGGGAGGAGGCCAATGAGCAGTTCTTC. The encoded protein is CASRLSPWREEANEQFF. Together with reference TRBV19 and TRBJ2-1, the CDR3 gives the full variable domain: DGGITQSPKYLFRKEGQNVTLSCEQNLNHDAMYWYRQDPGQGLRLIYYSQIVNDFQKGDIAEGYSVSREKKESFPLTVTSAQKNPTAFYLCASRLSPWREEANEQFFGPGTRLTVL.

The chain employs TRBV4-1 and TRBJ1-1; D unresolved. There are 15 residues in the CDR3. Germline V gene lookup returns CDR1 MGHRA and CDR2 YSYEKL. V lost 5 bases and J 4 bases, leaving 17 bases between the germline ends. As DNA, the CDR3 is TGCGCCAGCAGCAGCGTGCCAAGCCCGGTCACTGAAGCTTTCTTT. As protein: CASSSVPSPVTEAFF.

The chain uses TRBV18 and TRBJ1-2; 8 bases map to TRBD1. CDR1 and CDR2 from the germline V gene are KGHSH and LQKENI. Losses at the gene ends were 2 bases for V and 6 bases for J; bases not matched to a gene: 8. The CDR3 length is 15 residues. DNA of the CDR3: TGTGCCAGCTCACCATTAACGACAGGGGAGGATGGCTACACCTTC. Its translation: CASSPLTTGEDGYTF.

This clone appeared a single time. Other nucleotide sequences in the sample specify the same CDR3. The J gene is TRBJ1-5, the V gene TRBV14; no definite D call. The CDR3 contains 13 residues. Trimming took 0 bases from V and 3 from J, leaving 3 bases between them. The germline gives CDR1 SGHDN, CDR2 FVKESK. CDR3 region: CASSQDYNQPQHF. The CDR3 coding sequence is TGTGCCAGCAGCCAAGATTACAATCAGCCCCAGCATTTT.

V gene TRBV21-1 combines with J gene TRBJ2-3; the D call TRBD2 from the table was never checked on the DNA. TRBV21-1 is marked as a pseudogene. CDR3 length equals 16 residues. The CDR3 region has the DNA TGTGCCAGCAGCGGCCTGAGAAGCGGGACCACAGATACGCAGTATTTT. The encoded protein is CASSGLRSGTTDTQYF.

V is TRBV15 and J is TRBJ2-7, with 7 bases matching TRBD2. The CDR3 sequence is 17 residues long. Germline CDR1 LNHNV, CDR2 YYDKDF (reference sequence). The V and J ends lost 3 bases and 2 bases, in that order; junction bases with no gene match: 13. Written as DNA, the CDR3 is TGTGCCACCAGCAGGGCTATTGGCCAGCGGGGTACCTACGAGCAGTACTTC. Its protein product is CATSRAIGQRGTYEQYF.

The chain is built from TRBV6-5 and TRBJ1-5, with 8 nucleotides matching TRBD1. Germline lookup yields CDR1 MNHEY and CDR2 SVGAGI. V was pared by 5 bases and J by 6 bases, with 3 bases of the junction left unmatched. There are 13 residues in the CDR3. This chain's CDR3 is CASSPGTGQPQHF. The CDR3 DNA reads TGTGCCAGCAGTCCCGGGACAGGTCAGCCCCAGCATTTT.

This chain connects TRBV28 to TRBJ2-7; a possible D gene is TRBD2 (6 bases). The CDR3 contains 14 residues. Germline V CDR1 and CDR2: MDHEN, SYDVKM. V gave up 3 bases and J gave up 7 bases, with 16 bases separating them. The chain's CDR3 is CASSLGLAPSEQYF. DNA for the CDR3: TGTGCCAGCAGTTTGGGCCTAGCGCCCTCGGAGCAGTACTTC. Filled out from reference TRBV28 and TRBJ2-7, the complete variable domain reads DVKVTQSSRYLVKRTGEKVFLECVQDMDHENMFWYRQDPGLGLRLIYFSYDVKMKEKGDIPEGYSVSREKKERFSLILESASTNQTSMYLCASSLGLAPSEQYFGPGTRLTVT.

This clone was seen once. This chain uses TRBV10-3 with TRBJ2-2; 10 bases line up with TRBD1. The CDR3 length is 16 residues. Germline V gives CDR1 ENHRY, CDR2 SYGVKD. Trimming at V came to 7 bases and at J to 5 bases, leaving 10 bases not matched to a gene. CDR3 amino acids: CAIKTGTGVSTGELFF. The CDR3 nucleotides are TGTGCCATCAAAACCGGGACAGGGGTTAGTACCGGGGAGCTGTTTTTT.

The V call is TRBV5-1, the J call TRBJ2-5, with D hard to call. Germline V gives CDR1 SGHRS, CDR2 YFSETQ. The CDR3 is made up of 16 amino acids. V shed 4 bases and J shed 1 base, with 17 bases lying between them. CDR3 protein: CASSPSKGRGQETQYF. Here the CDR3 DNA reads TGCGCCAGCAGCCCCAGTAAAGGCAGAGGCCAAGAGACCCAGTACTTC.

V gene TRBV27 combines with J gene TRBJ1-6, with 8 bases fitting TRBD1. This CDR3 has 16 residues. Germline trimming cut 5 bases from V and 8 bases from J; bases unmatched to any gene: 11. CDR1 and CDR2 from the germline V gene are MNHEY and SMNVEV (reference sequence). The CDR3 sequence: CASSPSGQGGYSPLHF. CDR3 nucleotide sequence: TGTGCCAGCAGTCCCTCCGGACAGGGCGGGTATTCACCCCTCCACTTT.

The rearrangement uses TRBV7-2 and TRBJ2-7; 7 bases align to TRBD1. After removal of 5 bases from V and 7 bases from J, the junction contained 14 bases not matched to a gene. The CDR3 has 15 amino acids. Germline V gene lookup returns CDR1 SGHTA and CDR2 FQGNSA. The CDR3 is CASSPVGRGSGEQYF. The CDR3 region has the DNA TGTGCCAGCAGCCCAGTGGGCAGGGGGTCGGGGGAGCAGTACTTC.

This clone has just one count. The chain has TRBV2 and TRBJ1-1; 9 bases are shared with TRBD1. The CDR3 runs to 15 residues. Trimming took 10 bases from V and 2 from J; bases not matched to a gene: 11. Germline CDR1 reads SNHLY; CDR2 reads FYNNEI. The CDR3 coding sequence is TGTGCCACCAGCCGGGGACAGGGCCTTAACACTGAAGCTTTCTTT. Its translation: CATSRGQGLNTEAFF. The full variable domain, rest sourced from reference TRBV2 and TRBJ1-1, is EPEVTQTPSHQVTQMGQEVILRCVPISNHLYFYWYRQILGQKVEFLVSFYNNEISEKSEIFDDQFSVERPDGSNFTLKIRSTKLEDSAMYFCATSRGQGLNTEAFFGQGTRLTVV.

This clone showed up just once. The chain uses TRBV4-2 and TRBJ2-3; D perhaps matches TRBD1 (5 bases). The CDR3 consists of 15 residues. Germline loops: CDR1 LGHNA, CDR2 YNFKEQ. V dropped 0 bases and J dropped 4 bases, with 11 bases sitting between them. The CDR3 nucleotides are TGTGCCAGCAGCCAAGAATGGGCAGGGCCAGATACGCAGTATTTT. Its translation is CASSQEWAGPDTQYF.

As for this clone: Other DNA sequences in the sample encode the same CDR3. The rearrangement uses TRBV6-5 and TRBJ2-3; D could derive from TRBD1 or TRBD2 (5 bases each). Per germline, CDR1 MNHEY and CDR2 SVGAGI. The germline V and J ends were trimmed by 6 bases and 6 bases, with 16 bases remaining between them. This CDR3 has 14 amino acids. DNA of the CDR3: TGTGCCAGCAGCCGGGGACGTCCACCCGATACGCAGTATTTT. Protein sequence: CASSRGRPPDTQYF.

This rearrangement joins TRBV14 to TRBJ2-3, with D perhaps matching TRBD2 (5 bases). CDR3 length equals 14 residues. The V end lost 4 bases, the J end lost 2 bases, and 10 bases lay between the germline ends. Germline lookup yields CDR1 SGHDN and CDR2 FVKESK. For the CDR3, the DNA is TGTGCCAGCAGCCTTGGAGGACTCACAGATACGCAGTATTTT. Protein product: CASSLGGLTDTQYF.

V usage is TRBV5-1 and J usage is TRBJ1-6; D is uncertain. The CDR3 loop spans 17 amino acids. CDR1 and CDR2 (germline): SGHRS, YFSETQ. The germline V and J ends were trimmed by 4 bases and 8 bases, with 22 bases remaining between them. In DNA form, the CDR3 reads TGCGCCAGCAGCCCCTCCTTGGTGACACTTGGGGATTCACCCCTCCACTTT. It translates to CASSPSLVTLGDSPLHF.

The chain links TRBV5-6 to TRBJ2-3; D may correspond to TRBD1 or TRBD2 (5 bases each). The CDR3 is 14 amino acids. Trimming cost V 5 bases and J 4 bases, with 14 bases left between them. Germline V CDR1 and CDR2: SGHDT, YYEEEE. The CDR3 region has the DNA TGTGCCAGCAGTCAAGGACGGGGCCCAGATACGCAGTATTTT. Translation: CASSQGRGPDTQYF. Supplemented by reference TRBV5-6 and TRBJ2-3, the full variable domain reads DAGVTQSPTHLIKTRGQQVTLRCSPKSGHDTVSWYQQALGQGPQFIFQYYEEEERQRGNFPDRFSGHQFPNYSSELNVNALLLGDSALYLCASSQGRGPDTQYFGPGTRLTVL.

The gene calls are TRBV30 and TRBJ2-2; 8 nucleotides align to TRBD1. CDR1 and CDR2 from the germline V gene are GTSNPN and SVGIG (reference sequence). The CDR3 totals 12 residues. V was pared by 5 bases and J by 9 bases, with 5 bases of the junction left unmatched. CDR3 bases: TGTGCCTGGGGCTCAGGGGGCTGGGAGCTGTTTTTT. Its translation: CAWGSGGWELFF. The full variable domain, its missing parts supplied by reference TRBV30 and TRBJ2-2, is SQTIHQWPATLVQPVGSPLSLECTVEGTSNPNLYWYRQAAGRGLQLLFYSVGIGQISSEVPQNLSASRPQDRQFILSSKKLLLSDSGFYLCAWGSGGWELFFGEGSRLTVL.

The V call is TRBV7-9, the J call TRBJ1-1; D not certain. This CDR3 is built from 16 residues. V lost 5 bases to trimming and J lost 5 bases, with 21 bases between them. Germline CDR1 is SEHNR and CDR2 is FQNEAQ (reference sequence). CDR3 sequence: CASSPRVGMGWTEAFF. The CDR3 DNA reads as TGTGCCAGCAGCCCAAGGGTTGGTATGGGTTGGACTGAAGCTTTCTTT.

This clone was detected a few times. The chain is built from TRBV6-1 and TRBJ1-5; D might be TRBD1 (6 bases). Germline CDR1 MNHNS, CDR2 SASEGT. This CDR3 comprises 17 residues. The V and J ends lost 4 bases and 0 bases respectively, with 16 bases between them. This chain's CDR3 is CASSAGRGTYSNQPQHF. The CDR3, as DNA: TGTGCCAGCAGTGCCGGGAGGGGGACATATAGCAATCAGCCCCAGCATTTT.

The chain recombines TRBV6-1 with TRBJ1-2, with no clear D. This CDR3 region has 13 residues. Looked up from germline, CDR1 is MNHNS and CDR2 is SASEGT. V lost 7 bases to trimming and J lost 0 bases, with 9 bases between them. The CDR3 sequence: CASMVLTNYGYTF. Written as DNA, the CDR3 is TGTGCCAGCATGGTCTTAACTAACTATGGCTACACCTTC.

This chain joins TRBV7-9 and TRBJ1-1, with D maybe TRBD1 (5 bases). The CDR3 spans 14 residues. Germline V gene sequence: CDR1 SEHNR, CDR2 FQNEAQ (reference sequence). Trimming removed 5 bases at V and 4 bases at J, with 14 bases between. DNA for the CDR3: TGTGCCAGCAGCCGCTTGGGGGAGGGCACTGAAGCTTTCTTT. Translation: CASSRLGEGTEAFF.

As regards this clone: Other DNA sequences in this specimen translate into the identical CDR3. CDR3 DNA sequence: TGTGCCAGCAGTCGAGGGAACACCGGGGAGCTGTTTTTT. Translated, it gives CASSRGNTGELFF. The chain employs TRBV6-6 and TRBJ2-2, with D hard to call. This CDR3 is built from 13 residues. Germline V gene data show CDR1 as MNHNY and CDR2 as SVGAGI (reference sequence). The V end lost 5 bases, the J end lost 1 base, and 5 bases lay between the germline ends.

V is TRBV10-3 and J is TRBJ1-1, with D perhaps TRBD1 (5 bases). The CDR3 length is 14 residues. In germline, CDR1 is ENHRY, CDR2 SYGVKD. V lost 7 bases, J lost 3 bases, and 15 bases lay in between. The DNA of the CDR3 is TGTGCCATCAAGGTTGCGGGGCGGGACACTGAAGCTTTCTTT. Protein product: CAIKVAGRDTEAFF.

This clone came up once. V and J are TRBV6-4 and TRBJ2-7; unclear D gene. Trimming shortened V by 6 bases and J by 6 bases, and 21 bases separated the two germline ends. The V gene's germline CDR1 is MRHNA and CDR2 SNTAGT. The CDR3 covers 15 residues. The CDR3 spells CASRAQTPLEGEQYF. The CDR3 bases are TGTGCCAGCAGGGCCCAAACGCCACTCGAAGGCGAGCAGTACTTC.

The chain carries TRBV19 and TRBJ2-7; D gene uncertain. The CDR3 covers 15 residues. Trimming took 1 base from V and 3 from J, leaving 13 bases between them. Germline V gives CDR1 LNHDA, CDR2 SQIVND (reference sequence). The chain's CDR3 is CASSIAFAANYEQYF. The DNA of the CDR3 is TGTGCCAGTAGTATAGCTTTTGCAGCAAACTACGAGCAGTACTTC.